This record concerns one T cell receptor (beta chain) sequence. This CDR3 region has 16 residues. The germline V and J ends were trimmed by 2 bases and 3 bases, with 17 bases remaining between them. Per germline, CDR1 MNHEY and CDR2 SVGAGI. The data belong to a study of blood T cell repertoires in COVID-19. About the study: Acute and convalescent COVID-19 samples came from the United States, Italy and Spain.

Methods used by the authors: Nucleated cell counts were estimated from reference gene primer amplification. Assay: immunoSEQ multiplex PCR; the TCRdb copy retains only in-frame clones and omits some. V, J and clone size were drawn from that table, and D and trimming were deduced from the DNA. Here the sample spans about 160,000 clones, over 75% being singletons. The chain employs TRBV6-5 and TRBJ2-7; TRBD1 might be the D (6 bases). This clonotype was obtained from a man aged 60 to 75 with active or convalescent COVID-19. What was sequenced was peripheral blood. The CDR3 coding sequence is TGTGCCAGCAGTTACACGGATCCGACAGGTGGCTACGAGCAGTACTTC. It yields the protein CASSYTDPTGGYEQYF.